This TCR beta chain was retrieved from a study of early T cells in non-severe SARS-CoV-2 infection. Turning to the study itself: Sequencing used unsorted whole-blood bulk RNA, so chains lack pairing.

Each cDNA molecule carried a unique molecular identifier. Each CDR3 protein is one row after TCRdb ran MiXCR on the 5' RACE reads. The sample comprises tens of thousands of distinct CDR3 sequences, over 10% of which are singletons, and about 8.6% rests with the top ten. To note about this clonotype: No antigen is known for it.

This CDR3 has 14 residues. Trimming shortened V by 5 bases and J by 5 bases, and 14 bases separated the two germline ends. Study results and caveats: Using VDJdb, the matching emphasized anti-spike CD8 responses while missing private and CD4 specificities.

The origin of this receptor is an adult who was a healthcare worker with PCR-confirmed SARS-CoV-2 infection or an uninfected control (not recorded which). The specimen was whole blood. This chain connects TRBV12-3 or TRBV12-4 to TRBJ2-3, with no clear D. CDR3 residues: CASSIRTGKDTQYF. The DNA of the CDR3 is TGTGCCAGCAGTATCCGGACGGGTAAAGATACGCAGTATTTT.